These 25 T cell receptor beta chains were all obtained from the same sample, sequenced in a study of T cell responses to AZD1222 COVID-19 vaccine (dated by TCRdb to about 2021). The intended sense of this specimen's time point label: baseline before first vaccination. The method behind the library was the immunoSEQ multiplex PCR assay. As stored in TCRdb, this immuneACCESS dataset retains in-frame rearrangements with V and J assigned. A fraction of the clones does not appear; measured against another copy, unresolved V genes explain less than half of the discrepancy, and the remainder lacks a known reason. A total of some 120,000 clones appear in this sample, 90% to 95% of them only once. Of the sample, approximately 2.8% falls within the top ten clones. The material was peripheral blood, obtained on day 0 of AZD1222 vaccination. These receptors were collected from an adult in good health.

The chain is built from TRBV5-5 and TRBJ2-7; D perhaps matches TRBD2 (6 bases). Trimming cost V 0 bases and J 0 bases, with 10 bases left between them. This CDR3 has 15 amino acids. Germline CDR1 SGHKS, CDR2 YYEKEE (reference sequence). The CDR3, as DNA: TGTGCCAGCAGCTTGGATCTGGGGGGCTCCTACGAGCAGTACTTC. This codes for CASSLDLGGSYEQYF. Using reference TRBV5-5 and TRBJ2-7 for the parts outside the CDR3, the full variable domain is DAGVTQSPTHLIKTRGQQVTLRCSPISGHKSVSWYQQVLGQGPQFIFQYYEKEERGRGNFPDRFSARQFPNYSSELNVNALLLGDSALYLCASSLDLGGSYEQYFGPGTRLTVT.

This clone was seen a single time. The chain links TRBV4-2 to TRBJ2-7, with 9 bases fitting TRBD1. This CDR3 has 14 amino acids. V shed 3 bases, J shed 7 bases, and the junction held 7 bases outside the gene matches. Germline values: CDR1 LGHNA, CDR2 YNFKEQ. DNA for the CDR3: TGTGCCAGCAGCCAGGCCGGGACAGGGCAAGAGCAGTACTTC. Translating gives CASSQAGTGQEQYF.

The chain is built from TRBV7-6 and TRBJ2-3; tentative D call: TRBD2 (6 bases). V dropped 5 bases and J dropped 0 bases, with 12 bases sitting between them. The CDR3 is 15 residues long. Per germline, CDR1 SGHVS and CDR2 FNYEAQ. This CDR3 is CASSPGRQSTDTQYF. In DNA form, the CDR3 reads TGTGCCAGCAGCCCGGGGAGGCAGAGCACAGATACGCAGTATTTT.

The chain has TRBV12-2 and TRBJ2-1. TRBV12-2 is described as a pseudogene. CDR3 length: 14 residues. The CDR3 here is CASRLEGRTSEQFF. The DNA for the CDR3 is TGTGCAAGTCGCTTAGAAGGCAGGACGAGTGAGCAGTTCTTC.

This CDR3 reads CASSLVVHDEQYF. The CDR3 DNA reads as TGTGCCAGCAGCTTAGTGGTCCACGACGAGCAGTACTTC. The V call is TRBV7-9, the J call TRBJ2-7; no clear D. The CDR3 length is 13 residues. Germline CDR1 SEHNR, CDR2 FQNEAQ (reference sequence). Trimming pared 1 base from V and 5 bases from J, leaving 9 bases between.

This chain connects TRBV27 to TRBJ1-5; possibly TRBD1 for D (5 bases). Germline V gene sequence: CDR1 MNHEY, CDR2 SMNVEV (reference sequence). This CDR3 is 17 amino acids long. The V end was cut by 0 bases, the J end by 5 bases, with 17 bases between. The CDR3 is CASSLSKGARADQPQHF. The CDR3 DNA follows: TGTGCCAGCAGTTTATCGAAGGGCGCCAGGGCCGATCAGCCCCAGCATTTT.

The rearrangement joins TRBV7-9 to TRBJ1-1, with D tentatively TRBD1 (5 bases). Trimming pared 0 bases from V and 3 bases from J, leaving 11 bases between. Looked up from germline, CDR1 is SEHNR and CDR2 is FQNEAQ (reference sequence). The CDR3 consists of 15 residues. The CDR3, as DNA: TGTGCCAGCAGCTTAGCGGAACAGGAGTACACTGAAGCTTTCTTT. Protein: CASSLAEQEYTEAFF.

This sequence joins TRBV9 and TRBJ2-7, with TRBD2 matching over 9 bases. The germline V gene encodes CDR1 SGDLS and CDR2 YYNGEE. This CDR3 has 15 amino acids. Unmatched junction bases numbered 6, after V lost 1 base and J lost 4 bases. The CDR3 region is CASSVSPTSGYEQYF. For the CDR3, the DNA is TGTGCCAGCAGCGTAAGCCCGACTAGCGGATACGAGCAGTACTTC.

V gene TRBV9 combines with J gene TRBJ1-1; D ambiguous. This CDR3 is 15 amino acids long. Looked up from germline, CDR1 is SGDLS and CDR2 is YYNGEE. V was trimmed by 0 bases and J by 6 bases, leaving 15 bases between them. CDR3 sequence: CASSVADVVGAEAFF. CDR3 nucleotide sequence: TGTGCCAGCAGCGTAGCGGATGTGGTAGGCGCTGAAGCTTTCTTT. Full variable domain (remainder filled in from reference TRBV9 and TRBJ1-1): DSGVTQTPKHLITATGQRVTLRCSPRSGDLSVYWYQQSLDQGLQFLIQYYNGEERAKGNILERFSAQQFPDLHSELNLSSLELGDSALYFCASSVADVVGAEAFFGQGTRLTVV.

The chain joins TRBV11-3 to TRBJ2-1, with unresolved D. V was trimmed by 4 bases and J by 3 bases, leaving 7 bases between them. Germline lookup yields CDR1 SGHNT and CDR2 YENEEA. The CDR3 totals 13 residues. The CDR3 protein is CASSSRLYNEQFF. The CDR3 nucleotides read TGTGCCAGCAGCTCGAGGCTCTACAATGAGCAGTTCTTC.

The CDR3 DNA reads as TGTGCCAGCAGTGAAGGGGACCGTGAGGCGGGAGCGGTCTACGAGCAGTACTTC. This encodes CASSEGDREAGAVYEQYF. V is TRBV6-1 and J is TRBJ2-7; 7 nucleotides align to TRBD2. Per germline, CDR1 MNHNS and CDR2 SASEGT. CDR3 length: 18 residues. V trimming: 1 base; J trimming: 3 bases; junction bases outside the gene matches: 15.

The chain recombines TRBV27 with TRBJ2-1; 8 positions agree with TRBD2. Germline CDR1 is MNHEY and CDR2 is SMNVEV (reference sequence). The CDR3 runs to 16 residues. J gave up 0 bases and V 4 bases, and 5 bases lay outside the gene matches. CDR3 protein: CASSSALADSYNEQFF. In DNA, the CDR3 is TGTGCCAGCAGTTCCGCACTAGCGGACTCCTACAATGAGCAGTTCTTC.

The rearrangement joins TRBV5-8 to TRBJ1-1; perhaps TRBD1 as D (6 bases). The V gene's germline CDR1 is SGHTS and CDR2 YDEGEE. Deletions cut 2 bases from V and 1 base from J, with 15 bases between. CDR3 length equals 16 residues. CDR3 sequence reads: CASSFRQTGRNTEAFF. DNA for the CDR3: TGTGCCAGCAGCTTTCGCCAGACAGGACGGAACACTGAAGCTTTCTTT.

CDR3 nucleotide sequence: TGTGCCAGCAGTTCTGTCTACTTGATGGATGGCTACACCTTC. As protein: CASSSVYLMDGYTF. The chain links TRBV6-5 to TRBJ1-2; D gene unclear. The CDR3 length is 14 residues. The germline V gene has CDR1 MNHEY and CDR2 SVGAGI. V lost 4 bases and J 6 bases, leaving 15 bases between the germline ends.

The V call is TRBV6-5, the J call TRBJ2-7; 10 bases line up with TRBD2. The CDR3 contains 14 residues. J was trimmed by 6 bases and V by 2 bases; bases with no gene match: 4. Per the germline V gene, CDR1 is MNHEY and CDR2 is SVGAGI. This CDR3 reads CASSYIAGGSEQYF. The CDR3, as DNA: TGTGCCAGCAGTTACATAGCGGGGGGCTCCGAGCAGTACTTC.

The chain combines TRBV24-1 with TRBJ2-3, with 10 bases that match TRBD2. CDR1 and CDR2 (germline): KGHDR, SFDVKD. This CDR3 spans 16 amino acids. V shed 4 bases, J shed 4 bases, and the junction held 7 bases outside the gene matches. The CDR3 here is CATSDPRLAGADTQYF. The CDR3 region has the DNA TGTGCCACCAGTGACCCGCGCCTAGCGGGAGCAGATACGCAGTATTTT.

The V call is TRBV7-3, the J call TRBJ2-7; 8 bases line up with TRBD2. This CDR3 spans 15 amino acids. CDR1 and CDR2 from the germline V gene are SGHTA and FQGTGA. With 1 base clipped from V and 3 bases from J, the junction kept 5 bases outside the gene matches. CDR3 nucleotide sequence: TGTGCCAGCAGCTTAATCCGGGAGGGCCGCTACGAGCAGTACTTC. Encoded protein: CASSLIREGRYEQYF.

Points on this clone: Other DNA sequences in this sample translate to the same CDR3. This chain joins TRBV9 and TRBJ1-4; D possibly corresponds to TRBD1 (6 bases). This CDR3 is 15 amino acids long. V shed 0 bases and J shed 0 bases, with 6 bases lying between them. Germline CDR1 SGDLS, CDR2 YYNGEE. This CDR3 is CASSVGTATNEKLFF. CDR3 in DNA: TGTGCCAGCAGCGTAGGGACAGCAACTAATGAAAAACTGTTTTTT.

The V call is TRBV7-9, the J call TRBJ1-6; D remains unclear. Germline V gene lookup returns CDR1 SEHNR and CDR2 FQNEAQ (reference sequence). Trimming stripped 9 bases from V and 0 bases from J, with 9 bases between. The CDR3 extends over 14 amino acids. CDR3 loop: CASKLSSYNSPLHF. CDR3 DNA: TGTGCCAGTAAACTTAGCTCCTATAATTCACCCCTCCACTTT.

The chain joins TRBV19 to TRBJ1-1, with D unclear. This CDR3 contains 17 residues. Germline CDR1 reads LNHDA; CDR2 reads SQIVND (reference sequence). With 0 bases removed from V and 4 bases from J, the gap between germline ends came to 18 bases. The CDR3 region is CASSIEPLLRGSTEAFF. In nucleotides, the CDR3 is TGTGCCAGTAGTATAGAACCCCTCCTGAGAGGAAGCACTGAAGCTTTCTTT.

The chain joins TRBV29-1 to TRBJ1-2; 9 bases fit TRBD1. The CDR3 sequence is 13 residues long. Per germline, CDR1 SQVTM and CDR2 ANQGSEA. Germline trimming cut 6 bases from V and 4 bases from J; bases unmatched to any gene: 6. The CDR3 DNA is TGCAGCGTATCCGGGACAGGGAGCTATGGCTACACCTTC. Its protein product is CSVSGTGSYGYTF. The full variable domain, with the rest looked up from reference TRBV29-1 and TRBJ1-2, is SAVISQKPSRDICQRGTSLTIQCQVDSQVTMMFWYRQQPGQSLTLIATANQGSEATYESGFVIDKFPISRPNLTFSTLTVSNMSPEDSSIYLCSVSGTGSYGYTFGSGTRLTVV.

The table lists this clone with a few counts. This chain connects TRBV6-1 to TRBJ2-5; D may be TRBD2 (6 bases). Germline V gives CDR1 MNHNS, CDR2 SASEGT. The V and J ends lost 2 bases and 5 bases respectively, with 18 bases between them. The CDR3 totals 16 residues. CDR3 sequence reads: CASSERPGGPPETQYF. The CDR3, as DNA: TGTGCCAGCAGTGAAAGGCCAGGAGGGCCCCCCGAGACCCAGTACTTC.

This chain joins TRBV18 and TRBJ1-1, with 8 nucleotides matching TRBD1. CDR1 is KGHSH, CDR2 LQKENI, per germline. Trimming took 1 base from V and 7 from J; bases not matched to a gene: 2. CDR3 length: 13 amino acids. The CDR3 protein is CASSPLTGGEAFF. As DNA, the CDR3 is TGTGCCAGCTCACCACTAACAGGGGGTGAAGCTTTCTTT.

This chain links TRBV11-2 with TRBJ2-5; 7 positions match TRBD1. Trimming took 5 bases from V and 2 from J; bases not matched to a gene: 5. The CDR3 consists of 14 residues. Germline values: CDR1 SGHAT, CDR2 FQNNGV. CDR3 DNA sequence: TGTGCCAGCAGCATGATACAGGGGCAAGAGACCCAGTACTTC. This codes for CASSMIQGQETQYF.

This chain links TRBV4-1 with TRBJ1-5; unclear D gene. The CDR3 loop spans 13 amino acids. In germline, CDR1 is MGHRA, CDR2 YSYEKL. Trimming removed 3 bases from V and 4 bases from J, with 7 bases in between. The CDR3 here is CASSQVANQPQHF. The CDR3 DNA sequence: TGCGCCAGCAGCCAGGTAGCAAATCAGCCCCAGCATTTT.